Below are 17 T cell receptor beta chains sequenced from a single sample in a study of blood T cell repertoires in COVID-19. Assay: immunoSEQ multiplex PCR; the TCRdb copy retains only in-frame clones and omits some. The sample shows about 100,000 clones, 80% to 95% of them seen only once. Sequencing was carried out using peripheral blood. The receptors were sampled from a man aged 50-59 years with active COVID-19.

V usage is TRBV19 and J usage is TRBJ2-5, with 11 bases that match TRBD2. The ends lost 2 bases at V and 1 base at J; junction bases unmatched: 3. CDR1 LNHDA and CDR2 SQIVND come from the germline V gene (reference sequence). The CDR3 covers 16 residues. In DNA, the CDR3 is TGTGCCAGTAGTATAAAGACTAGCGGGATCCAAGAGACCCAGTACTTC. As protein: CASSIKTSGIQETQYF.

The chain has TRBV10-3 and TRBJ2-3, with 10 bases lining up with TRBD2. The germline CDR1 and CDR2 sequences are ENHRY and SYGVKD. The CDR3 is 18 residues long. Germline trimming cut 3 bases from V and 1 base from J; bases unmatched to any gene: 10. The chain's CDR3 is CAISERLAGERRTDTQYF. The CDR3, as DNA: TGTGCCATCAGTGAAAGGCTAGCGGGAGAACGTCGCACAGATACGCAGTATTTT.

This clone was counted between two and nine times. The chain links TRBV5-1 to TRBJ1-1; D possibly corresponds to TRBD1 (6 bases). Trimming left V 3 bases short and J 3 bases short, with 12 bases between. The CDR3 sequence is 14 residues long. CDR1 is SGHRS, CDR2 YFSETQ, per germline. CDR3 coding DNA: TGCGCCAGCAGCTCAGGGGATTGGGACACTGAAGCTTTCTTT. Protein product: CASSSGDWDTEAFF.

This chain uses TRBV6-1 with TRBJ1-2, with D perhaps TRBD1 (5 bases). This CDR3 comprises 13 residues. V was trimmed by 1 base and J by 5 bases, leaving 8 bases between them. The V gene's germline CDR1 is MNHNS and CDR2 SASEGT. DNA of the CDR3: TGTGCCAGCAGTGAAGTGACAGTATATGGCTACACCTTC. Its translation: CASSEVTVYGYTF.

CDR3 in amino acids: CASSGRTGVGTFF. The CDR3 coding sequence is TGTGCCAGTAGTGGGCGGACAGGGGTGGGAACTTTCTTT. V usage is TRBV19 and J usage is TRBJ1-1, with TRBD1 identical over 9 bases. The V gene's germline CDR1 is LNHDA and CDR2 SQIVND (reference sequence). The CDR3 extends over 13 amino acids. V was pared by 5 bases and J by 12 bases, with 10 bases of the junction left unmatched.

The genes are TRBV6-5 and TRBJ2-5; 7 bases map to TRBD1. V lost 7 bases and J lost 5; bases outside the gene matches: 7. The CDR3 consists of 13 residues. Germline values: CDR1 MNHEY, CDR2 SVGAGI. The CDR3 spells CASKLRGSETQYF. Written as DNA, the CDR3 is TGTGCCAGCAAGCTCAGGGGGTCGGAGACCCAGTACTTC.

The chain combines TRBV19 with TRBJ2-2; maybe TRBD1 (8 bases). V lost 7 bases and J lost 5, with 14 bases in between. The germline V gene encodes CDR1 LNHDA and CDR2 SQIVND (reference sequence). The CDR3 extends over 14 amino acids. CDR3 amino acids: CASNPQGGTGELFF. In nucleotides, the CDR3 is TGTGCCAGTAATCCACAGGGGGGGACCGGGGAGCTGTTTTTT. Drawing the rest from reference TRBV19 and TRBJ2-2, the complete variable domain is DGGITQSPKYLFRKEGQNVTLSCEQNLNHDAMYWYRQDPGQGLRLIYYSQIVNDFQKGDIAEGYSVSREKKESFPLTVTSAQKNPTAFYLCASNPQGGTGELFFGEGSRLTVL.

CDR3 DNA sequence: TGTGCCAGTAGCCCCTGGGGGGGTGGGAATCAGCCCCAGCATTTT. Translated, it gives CASSPWGGGNQPQHF. The chain carries TRBV19 and TRBJ1-5; D may be TRBD1 (5 bases). The CDR3 spans 15 residues. The V end was cut by 6 bases, the J end by 4 bases, with 16 bases between. The germline V gene encodes CDR1 LNHDA and CDR2 SQIVND (reference sequence).

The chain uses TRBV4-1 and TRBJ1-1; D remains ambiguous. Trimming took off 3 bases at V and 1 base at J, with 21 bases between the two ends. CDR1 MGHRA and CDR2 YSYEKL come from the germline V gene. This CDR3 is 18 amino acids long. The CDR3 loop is CASSHLIEGMVRNTEAFF. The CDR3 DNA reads TGCGCCAGCAGCCACTTAATAGAGGGAATGGTGAGGAACACTGAAGCTTTCTTT.

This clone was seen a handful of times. This CDR3 is CASSHPQGAGELFF. The CDR3 region has the DNA TGTGCCAGCTCACATCCACAGGGGGCCGGGGAGCTGTTTTTT. The V and J genes are TRBV18 and TRBJ2-2; TRBD1 aligns across 8 bases. Germline CDR1 is KGHSH and CDR2 is LQKENI. The V and J ends lost 4 bases and 6 bases, in that order; junction bases with no gene match: 4. CDR3 length: 14 residues.

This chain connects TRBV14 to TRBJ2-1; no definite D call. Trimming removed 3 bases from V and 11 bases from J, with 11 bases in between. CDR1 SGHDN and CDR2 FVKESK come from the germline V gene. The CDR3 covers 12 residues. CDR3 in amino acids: CASSHRPVQQFF. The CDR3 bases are TGTGCCAGCAGCCATCGCCCGGTTCAGCAGTTCTTC.

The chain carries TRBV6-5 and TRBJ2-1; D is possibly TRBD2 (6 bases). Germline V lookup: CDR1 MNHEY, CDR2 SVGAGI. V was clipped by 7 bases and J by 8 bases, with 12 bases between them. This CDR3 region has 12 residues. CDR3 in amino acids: CASMTRGYEQFF. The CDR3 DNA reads TGTGCCAGCATGACTAGAGGGTATGAGCAGTTCTTC.

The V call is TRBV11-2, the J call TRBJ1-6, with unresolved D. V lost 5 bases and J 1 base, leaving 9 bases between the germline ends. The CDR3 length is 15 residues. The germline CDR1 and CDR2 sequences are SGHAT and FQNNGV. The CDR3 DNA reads TGTGCCAGCAGCCCGGGGAGGTCCTATAATTCACCCCTCCACTTT. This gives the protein CASSPGRSYNSPLHF. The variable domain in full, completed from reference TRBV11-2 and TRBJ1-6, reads EAGVAQSPRYKIIEKRQSVAFWCNPISGHATLYWYQQILGQGPKLLIQFQNNGVVDDSQLPKDRFSAERLKGVDSTLKIQPAKLEDSAVYLCASSPGRSYNSPLHFGNGTRLTVT.

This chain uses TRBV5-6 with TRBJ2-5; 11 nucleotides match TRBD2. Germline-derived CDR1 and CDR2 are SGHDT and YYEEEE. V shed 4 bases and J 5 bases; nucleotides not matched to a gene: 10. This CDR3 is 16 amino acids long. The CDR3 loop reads CASSTHSGRAWETQYF. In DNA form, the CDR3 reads TGTGCCAGCAGCACCCATAGCGGGAGGGCCTGGGAGACCCAGTACTTC.

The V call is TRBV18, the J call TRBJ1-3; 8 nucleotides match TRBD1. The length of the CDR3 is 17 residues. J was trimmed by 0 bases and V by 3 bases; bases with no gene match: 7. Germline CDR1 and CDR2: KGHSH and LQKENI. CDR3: CASSPKGQGDSGNTIYF. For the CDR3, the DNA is TGTGCCAGCTCACCGAAAGGACAGGGCGACTCTGGAAACACCATATATTTT.

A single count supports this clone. CDR3 amino acids: CASSPPPGQGSGNTIYF. Here the CDR3 DNA reads TGTGCCAGCAGCCCACCCCCGGGACAGGGCTCTGGAAACACCATATATTTT. This chain connects TRBV7-2 to TRBJ1-3, with TRBD1 matching 9 bases. V was clipped by 5 bases and J by 0 bases; unmatched bases: 8. This CDR3 region has 17 residues. The germline gives CDR1 SGHTA, CDR2 FQGNSA.

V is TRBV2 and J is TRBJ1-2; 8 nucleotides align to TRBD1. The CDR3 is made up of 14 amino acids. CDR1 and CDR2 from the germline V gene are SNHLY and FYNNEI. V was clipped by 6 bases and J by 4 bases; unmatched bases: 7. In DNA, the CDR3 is TGTGCCAGCAGGGTGGACAGGGCCTCCTATGGCTACACCTTC. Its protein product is CASRVDRASYGYTF.